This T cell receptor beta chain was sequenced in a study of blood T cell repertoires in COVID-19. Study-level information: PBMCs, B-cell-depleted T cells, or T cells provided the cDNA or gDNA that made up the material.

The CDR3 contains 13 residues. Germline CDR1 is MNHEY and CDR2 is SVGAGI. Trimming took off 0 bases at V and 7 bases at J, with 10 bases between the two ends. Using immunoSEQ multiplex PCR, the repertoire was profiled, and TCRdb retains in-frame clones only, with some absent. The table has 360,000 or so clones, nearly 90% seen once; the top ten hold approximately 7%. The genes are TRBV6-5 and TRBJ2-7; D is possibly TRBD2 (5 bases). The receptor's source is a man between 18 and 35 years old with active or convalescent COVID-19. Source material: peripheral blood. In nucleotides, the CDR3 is TGTGCCAGCAGTTACTCGTACGGGGAAGAGCAGTACTTC. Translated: CASSYSYGEEQYF.